Below are 4 T cell receptor beta chains sequenced from a single sample in a study of blood T cell repertoires in COVID-19. The data were produced by immunoSEQ multiplex PCR, yet TCRdb's version contains in-frame clones alone and is incomplete. The table records approximately 190,000 clones, under 90% of them present only once. Sequencing was carried out using peripheral blood. Every receptor here comes from a man aged 55 to 70 with acute or convalescent COVID-19.

A few counts support this clone. The V call is TRBV4-3, the J call TRBJ2-1; 10 bases fit TRBD2. The CDR3 contains 17 residues. Germline CDR1 LGHNA, CDR2 YSLEER. After removal of 0 bases from V and 10 bases from J, the junction contained 12 bases not matched to a gene. As DNA, the CDR3 is TGCGCCAGCAGCCAAGATCTGTTACTAGCGGGGACGGGGGAGCAGTTCTTC. Residues: CASSQDLLLAGTGEQFF.

This sequence joins TRBV6-5 and TRBJ2-2; 10 bases are shared with TRBD2. The CDR3 extends over 15 amino acids. The junction had 3 bases not matched to a gene; V was cut back by 2 bases and J by 6 bases. The germline V gene encodes CDR1 MNHEY and CDR2 SVGAGI. The CDR3 DNA reads as TGTGCCAGCAGTTACGGCCTAGCGGGGGCCGGGGAGCTGTTTTTT. Amino acid sequence: CASSYGLAGAGELFF.

This chain uses TRBV24-1 with TRBJ2-3; TRBD2 aligns across 10 bases. This CDR3 is 15 amino acids long. V was clipped by 6 bases and J by 2 bases; unmatched bases: 4. From germline, CDR1 is KGHDR and CDR2 SFDVKD. Here the CDR3 reads CATSSGGGPTDTQYF. The CDR3, as DNA: TGTGCCACCAGTAGCGGGGGGGGCCCCACAGATACGCAGTATTTT.

This chain's CDR3 is CASRIGDRANEKLFF. CDR3 nucleotides: TGTGCCAGCAGGATCGGAGACAGGGCTAATGAAAAACTGTTTTTT. This chain connects TRBV6-5 to TRBJ1-4, with TRBD1 matching 7 bases. V gave up 6 bases and J gave up 3 bases; unmatched junction bases: 7. Germline V gives CDR1 MNHEY, CDR2 SVGAGI. The CDR3 has 15 residues.